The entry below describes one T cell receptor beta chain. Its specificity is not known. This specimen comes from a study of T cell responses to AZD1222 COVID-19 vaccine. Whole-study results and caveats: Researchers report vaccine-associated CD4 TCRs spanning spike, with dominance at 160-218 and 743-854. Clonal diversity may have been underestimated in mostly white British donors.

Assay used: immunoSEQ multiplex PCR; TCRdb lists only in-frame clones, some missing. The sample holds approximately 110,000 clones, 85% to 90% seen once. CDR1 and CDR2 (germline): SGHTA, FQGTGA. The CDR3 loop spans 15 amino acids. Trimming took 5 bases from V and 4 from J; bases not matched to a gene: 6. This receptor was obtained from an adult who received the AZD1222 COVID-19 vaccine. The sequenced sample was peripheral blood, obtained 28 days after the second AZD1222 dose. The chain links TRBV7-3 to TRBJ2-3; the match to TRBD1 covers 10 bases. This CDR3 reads CASSPTGTGADTQYF. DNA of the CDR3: TGTGCCAGCAGCCCTACCGGGACAGGGGCAGATACGCAGTATTTT.